This is a list of T cell receptor beta chains from one sample in a study of T-cell memory formation after mild COVID-19. TCRdb re-called the 5' RACE reads through MiXCR, storing one row per CDR3 protein. The data show 250,000 to 350,000 distinct CDR3 sequences, around 15% seen once. The sequenced material came from PBMCs or a T cell subset sorted from them (not recorded which). These receptors originate from a young man who had mild COVID-19 (a few samples of this study predate the infection). Cell type and time point are not known. CDR3s include the opening cysteine and the closing phenylalanine or tryptophan. D genes are given only for firm matches. Size is stated for part of the rows, as once, few or many counts, or as a class when the clone is expanded.

v_call	clone_size	j_call	d_call	cdr3_aa	cdr3_nt
TRBV4-3	.	TRBJ1-2	.	CASSQAPEHNYGYTF	TGCGCCAGCAGCCAAGCGCCGGAGCATAACTATGGCTACACCTTC
TRBV28	.	TRBJ2-1	.	CASTLLTGGYNEQFF	TGTGCCAGCACCCTCTTGACAGGTGGCTACAATGAGCAGTTCTTC
TRBV6-6	.	TRBJ1-5	TRBD1	CASSPQGAIGQPQHF	TGTGCCAGCAGTCCACAGGGGGCGATAGGTCAGCCCCAGCATTTT
TRBV7-9	.	TRBJ2-1	TRBD1	CASSWWGQGSYNEQFF	TGTGCCAGCAGCTGGTGGGGACAGGGGTCCTACAATGAGCAGTTCTTC
TRBV5-1	few	TRBJ1-2	.	CASSLETGGRGYTF	TGCGCCAGCAGCTTGGAGACAGGCGGGCGTGGCTACACCTTC
TRBV7-2	few	TRBJ1-6	.	CASSLAPMGGVSSPLHF	TGTGCCAGCAGCTTAGCGCCGATGGGGGGGGTGAGTTCACCCCTCCACTTT
TRBV18	few	TRBJ2-1	.	CASSPRRRTYNEQFF	TGTGCCAGCTCACCACGCAGAAGAACCTACAATGAGCAGTTCTTC
TRBV7-9	.	TRBJ2-2	TRBD1	CASSLWDRDTGELFF	TGTGCCAGCAGCTTATGGGACAGAGACACCGGGGAGCTGTTTTTT
TRBV4-1	many	TRBJ2-3	.	CASSGGAGDTQYF	TGCGCCAGCAGCGGGGGCGCAGGGGATACGCAGTATTTT
TRBV6-2/TRBV6-3	.	TRBJ2-3	TRBD2	CASSYPSAKTSGGGTDTQYF	TGTGCCAGCAGTTATCCCTCCGCTAAGACTAGCGGGGGCGGCACAGATACGCAGTATTTT
TRBV20-1	.	TRBJ2-2	TRBD1	CSAGLTGLSGELFF	TGCAGTGCTGGACTGACAGGGTTATCCGGGGAGCTGTTTTTT
TRBV4-1	few	TRBJ2-7	.	CASSQAVAGSAYEQYF	TGCGCCAGCAGCCAAGCAGTTGCCGGGTCCGCCTACGAGCAGTACTTC
TRBV7-2	many	TRBJ2-7	.	CASSPRDGYEQYF	TGTGCCAGCAGCCCCAGGGACGGCTACGAGCAGTACTTC
TRBV6-5	many	TRBJ2-2	.	CASSYGVGELFF	TGTGCCAGCAGTTATGGAGTCGGGGAGCTGTTTTTT
TRBV21-1	.	TRBJ2-5	.	CASSKARGGTRGGNQETQYF	TGTGCCAGCAGCAAAGCCCGTGGGGGGACGCGCGGGGGGAACCAAGAGACCCAGTACTTC
TRBV20-1	few	TRBJ1-2	.	CSAPKSPNYGYTF	TGCAGTGCCCCCAAGAGTCCTAACTATGGCTACACCTTC
TRBV20-1	.	TRBJ2-3	TRBD2	CSASGSGALVDTQYF	TGCAGTGCGAGCGGTAGCGGGGCGCTTGTAGATACGCAGTATTTT
TRBV5-1	few	TRBJ2-7	.	CASSLVGGNYEQYF	TGCGCCAGCAGCTTGGTCGGAGGGAACTACGAGCAGTACTTC
TRBV6-5	few	TRBJ1-6	.	CASTAARGSPLHF	TGTGCCAGCACCGCAGCTCGGGGGTCACCCCTCCACTTT
TRBV7-2	few	TRBJ2-2	TRBD2	CASRPRGGGNTGELFF	TGTGCCAGCAGGCCAAGGGGCGGGGGGAACACCGGGGAGCTGTTTTTT
TRBV5-8	.	TRBJ1-1	TRBD1	CASSFGQGEAFF	TGTGCCAGCAGCTTTGGACAGGGTGAAGCTTTCTTT
TRBV6-6	.	TRBJ2-3	.	CASRWDGSTDTQYF	TGTGCCAGCAGATGGGACGGTAGCACAGATACGCAGTATTTT
TRBV19	once	TRBJ2-4	.	CAISLGPGGNIQYF	TGTGCCATTAGCCTGGGGCCAGGTGGAAACATTCAGTACTTC
TRBV4-1	few	TRBJ2-3	TRBD2	CASSRVAGSTDTQYF	TGCGCCAGCAGCAGGGTAGCGGGGAGCACAGATACGCAGTATTTT
TRBV5-6	.	TRBJ1-1	.	CASSFWPAEAFF	TGTGCCAGCAGCTTCTGGCCTGCTGAAGCTTTCTTT
TRBV5-1	many	TRBJ2-3	TRBD2	CASSLEASRGGEDTQYF	TGCGCCAGCAGCTTGGAGGCGAGCCGGGGGGGAGAGGATACGCAGTATTTT
TRBV5-1	.	TRBJ2-5	TRBD2	CASSMTSGNGRETQYF	TGCGCCAGCAGCATGACTAGCGGGAACGGGCGGGAGACCCAGTACTTC
TRBV27	few	TRBJ2-2	.	CASSAGTNTGELFF	TGTGCCAGCAGTGCGGGGACGAACACCGGGGAGCTGTTTTTT
TRBV5-1	many	TRBJ2-7	.	CASSLRSAYEQYF	TGCGCCAGCAGCTTGAGGTCGGCCTACGAGCAGTACTTC
TRBV19	.	TRBJ1-1	.	CASRRAKTEAFF	TGTGCCAGCCGCAGGGCGAAGACTGAAGCTTTCTTT
TRBV4-3	many	TRBJ2-3	TRBD1	CASSQPPRDRTTDTQYF	TGCGCCAGCAGCCAACCCCCTCGGGACAGAACCACAGATACGCAGTATTTT
TRBV3-1	few	TRBJ1-2	.	CASSRGQPPFYGYTF	TGTGCCAGCAGCCGCGGGCAGCCCCCCTTCTATGGCTACACCTTC
TRBV28	few	TRBJ2-5	.	CASSPRLVGETQYF	TGTGCCAGCAGTCCCCGTTTAGTGGGGGAGACCCAGTACTTC
TRBV5-5	.	TRBJ1-1	.	CASSFFRIEVTTEAFF	TGTGCCAGCAGCTTCTTCAGGATCGAGGTAACTACTGAAGCTTTCTTT
TRBV4-1	few	TRBJ2-7	.	CASSQDPGISYEQYF	TGCGCCAGCAGCCAAGATCCGGGGATTTCCTACGAGCAGTACTTC